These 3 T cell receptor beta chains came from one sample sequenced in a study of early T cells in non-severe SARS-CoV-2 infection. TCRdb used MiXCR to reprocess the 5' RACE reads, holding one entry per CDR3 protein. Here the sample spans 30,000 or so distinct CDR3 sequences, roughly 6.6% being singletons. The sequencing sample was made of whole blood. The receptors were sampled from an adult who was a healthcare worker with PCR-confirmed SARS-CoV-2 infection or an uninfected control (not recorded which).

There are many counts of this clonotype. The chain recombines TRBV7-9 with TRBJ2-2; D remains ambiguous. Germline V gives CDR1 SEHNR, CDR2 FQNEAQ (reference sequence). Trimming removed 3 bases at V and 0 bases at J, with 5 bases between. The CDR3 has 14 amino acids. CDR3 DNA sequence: TGTGCCAGCAGCTTTTTCTCGAACACCGGGGAGCTGTTTTTT. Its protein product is CASSFFSNTGELFF.

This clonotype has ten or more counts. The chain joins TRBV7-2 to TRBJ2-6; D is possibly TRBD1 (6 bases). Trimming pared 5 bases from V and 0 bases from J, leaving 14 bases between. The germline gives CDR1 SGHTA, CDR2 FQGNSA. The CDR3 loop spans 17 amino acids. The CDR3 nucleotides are TGTGCCAGCAGCCGAAAGGGACACAGCTCTGGGGCCAACGTCCTGACTTTC. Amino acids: CASSRKGHSSGANVLTF.

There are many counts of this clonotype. The CDR3 region has the DNA TGTGCCAGCAGCTCTCGACTGAACACCATATATTTT. This translates into CASSSRLNTIYF. The rearrangement links TRBV7-2 to TRBJ1-3; D remains unclear. Germline V gene data show CDR1 as SGHTA and CDR2 as FQGNSA. The CDR3 has 12 amino acids. Trimming removed 4 bases at V and 7 bases at J, with 8 bases between. Looking up the rest from reference TRBV7-2 and TRBJ1-3 gives the full variable domain: GAGVSQSPSNKVTEKGKDVELRCDPISGHTALYWYRQSLGQGLEFLIYFQGNSAPDKSGLPSDRFSAERTGGSVSTLTIQRTQQEDSAVYLCASSSRLNTIYFGEGSWLTVV.